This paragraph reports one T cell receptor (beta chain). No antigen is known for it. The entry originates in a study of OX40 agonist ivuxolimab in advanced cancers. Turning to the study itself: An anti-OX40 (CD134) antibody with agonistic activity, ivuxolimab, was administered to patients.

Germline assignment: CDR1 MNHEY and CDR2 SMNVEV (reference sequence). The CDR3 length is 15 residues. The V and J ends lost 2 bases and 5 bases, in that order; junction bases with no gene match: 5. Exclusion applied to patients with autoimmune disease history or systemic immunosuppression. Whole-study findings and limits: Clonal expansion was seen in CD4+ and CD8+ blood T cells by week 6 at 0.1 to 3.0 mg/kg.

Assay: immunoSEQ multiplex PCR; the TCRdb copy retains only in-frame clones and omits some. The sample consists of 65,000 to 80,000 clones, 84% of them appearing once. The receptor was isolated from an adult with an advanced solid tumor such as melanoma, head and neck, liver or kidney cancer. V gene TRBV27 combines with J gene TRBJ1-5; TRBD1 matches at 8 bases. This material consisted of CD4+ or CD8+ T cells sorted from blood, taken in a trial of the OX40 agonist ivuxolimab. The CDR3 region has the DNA TGTGCCAGCAGTTTAGACAGGGGAAGGGATCAGCCCCAGCATTTT. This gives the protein CASSLDRGRDQPQHF.